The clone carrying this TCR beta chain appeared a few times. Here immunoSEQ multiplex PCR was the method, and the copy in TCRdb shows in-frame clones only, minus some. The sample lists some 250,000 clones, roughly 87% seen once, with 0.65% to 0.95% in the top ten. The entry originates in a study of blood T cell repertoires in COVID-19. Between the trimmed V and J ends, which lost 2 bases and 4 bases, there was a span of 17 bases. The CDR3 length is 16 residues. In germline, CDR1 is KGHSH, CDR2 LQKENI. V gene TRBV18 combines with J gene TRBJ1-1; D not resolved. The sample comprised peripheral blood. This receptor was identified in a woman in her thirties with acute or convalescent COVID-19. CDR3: CASSPSSLLSTTEAFF. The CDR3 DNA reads TGTGCCAGCTCACCATCATCTCTCTTATCTACCACTGAAGCTTTCTTT.